Each of the 11 T cell receptor beta chains below was sequenced from the same sample in a study of somatic mutations in cytotoxic T cells in rheumatoid arthritis. Using immunoSEQ multiplex PCR, the repertoire was profiled, and TCRdb retains in-frame clones only, with some absent. The table has around 12,000 clones, 70% to 85% seen once. Sequencing used CD8+ T cells sorted from blood. Source of these receptors: an adult with rheumatoid arthritis.

The chain combines TRBV9 with TRBJ2-3, with D unclear. The length of the CDR3 is 12 residues. Germline CDR1 and CDR2: SGDLS and YYNGEE. V was clipped by 0 bases and J by 6 bases, with 5 bases between them. The CDR3 DNA reads as TGTGCCAGCAGCGTAGAAGGGGATACGCAGTATTTT. Translating it yields CASSVEGDTQYF.

The chain is built from TRBV30 and TRBJ2-7, with TRBD2 matching 7 bases. With V trimmed by 1 base and J by 1 base, 1 base remained unmatched. The CDR3 loop spans 13 amino acids. Looked up from germline, CDR1 is GTSNPN and CDR2 is SVGIG (reference sequence). CDR3 in amino acids: CAWSDGGSYEQYF. The DNA of the CDR3 is TGTGCCTGGAGTGACGGGGGGTCCTACGAGCAGTACTTC. The whole variable domain, remainder taken from reference TRBV30 and TRBJ2-7, is SQTIHQWPATLVQPVGSPLSLECTVEGTSNPNLYWYRQAAGRGLQLLFYSVGIGQISSEVPQNLSASRPQDRQFILSSKKLLLSDSGFYLCAWSDGGSYEQYFGPGTRLTVT.

This sequence joins TRBV4-3 and TRBJ2-1; 7 bases map to TRBD1. Germline V lookup: CDR1 LGHNA, CDR2 YSLEER. V trimming: 5 bases; J trimming: 4 bases; junction bases outside the gene matches: 8. This CDR3 spans 15 amino acids. CDR3 sequence: CASSTNRDRYNEQFF. CDR3 bases: TGCGCCAGCAGCACAAACCGGGACAGATACAATGAGCAGTTCTTC.

This clone was picked up one time. The rearrangement joins TRBV9 to TRBJ2-5, with 7 positions matching TRBD2. The CDR3 length is 12 residues. The V gene's germline CDR1 is SGDLS and CDR2 YYNGEE. V lost 4 bases and J lost 5; bases outside the gene matches: 2. The CDR3 DNA sequence: TGTGCCAGCAGCCCCGGGGGGGAGACCCAGTACTTC. Its translation is CASSPGGETQYF.

CDR3 sequence reads: CASSFSAEMLAETQYF. The CDR3 nucleotides read TGTGCCAGCAGCTTCTCAGCGGAGATGTTAGCAGAGACCCAGTACTTC. V gene TRBV7-2 combines with J gene TRBJ2-5; possibly TRBD2 for D (5 bases). V lost 3 bases and J 4 bases, leaving 18 bases between the germline ends. CDR1 and CDR2 (germline): SGHTA, FQGNSA. The CDR3 sequence is 16 residues long.

This clone has only a few counts. The V gene is TRBV19, the J gene TRBJ2-2; TRBD1 is a possible D gene (6 bases). The V gene's germline CDR1 is LNHDA and CDR2 SQIVND (reference sequence). V shed 5 bases and J shed 0 bases, with 10 bases lying between them. There are 15 residues in the CDR3. CDR3 residues: CASSPGVSNTGELFF. DNA of the CDR3: TGTGCCAGTAGTCCAGGGGTATCGAACACCGGGGAGCTGTTTTTT.

The genes are TRBV5-1 and TRBJ2-5; maybe TRBD1 (5 bases). V was shortened by 4 bases and J by 5 bases, with 12 bases between the two germline ends. This CDR3 has 13 residues. In germline, CDR1 is SGHRS, CDR2 YFSETQ. CDR3 sequence: CASSVTAWETQYF. Written as DNA, the CDR3 is TGCGCCAGCAGCGTGACAGCCTGGGAGACCCAGTACTTC.

This clone was seen more than once but under ten times. This chain links TRBV7-9 with TRBJ1-1, with D uncertain. CDR3 length: 13 amino acids. Trimming cost V 5 bases and J 3 bases, with 10 bases left between them. Germline CDR1 is SEHNR and CDR2 is FQNEAQ (reference sequence). The CDR3 sequence is CASSGTGDTEAFF. The CDR3 DNA reads TGTGCCAGCAGCGGCACTGGGGACACTGAAGCTTTCTTT.

The J gene is TRBJ2-1, the V gene TRBV7-2; D not certain. The V end was cut by 5 bases, the J end by 10 bases, with 15 bases between. The germline CDR1 and CDR2 sequences are SGHTA and FQGNSA. The CDR3 is 13 residues long. The CDR3 coding sequence is TGTGCCAGCAGCCGTTCGCTCCTAACCGAGCAGTTCTTC. Encoded protein: CASSRSLLTEQFF.

The table lists this clone with a few counts. V usage is TRBV11-2 and J usage is TRBJ2-7, with 9 bases that match TRBD2. This CDR3 contains 14 residues. The V gene end was trimmed by 1 base and the J gene end by 4 bases; junction bases not matched to a gene: 2. CDR1 SGHAT and CDR2 FQNNGV come from the germline V gene. The CDR3 loop reads CASSLGTSVYEQYF. CDR3 nucleotide sequence: TGTGCCAGCAGCTTAGGGACTAGCGTTTACGAGCAGTACTTC.

The J gene is TRBJ2-2, the V gene TRBV11-2; unclear D gene. The germline V gene encodes CDR1 SGHAT and CDR2 FQNNGV. Trimming took 1 base from V and 5 from J, leaving 5 bases between them. This CDR3 has 13 amino acids. The CDR3 loop is CASSLVFTGELFF. The CDR3 bases are TGTGCCAGCAGCTTAGTATTTACCGGGGAGCTGTTTTTT.